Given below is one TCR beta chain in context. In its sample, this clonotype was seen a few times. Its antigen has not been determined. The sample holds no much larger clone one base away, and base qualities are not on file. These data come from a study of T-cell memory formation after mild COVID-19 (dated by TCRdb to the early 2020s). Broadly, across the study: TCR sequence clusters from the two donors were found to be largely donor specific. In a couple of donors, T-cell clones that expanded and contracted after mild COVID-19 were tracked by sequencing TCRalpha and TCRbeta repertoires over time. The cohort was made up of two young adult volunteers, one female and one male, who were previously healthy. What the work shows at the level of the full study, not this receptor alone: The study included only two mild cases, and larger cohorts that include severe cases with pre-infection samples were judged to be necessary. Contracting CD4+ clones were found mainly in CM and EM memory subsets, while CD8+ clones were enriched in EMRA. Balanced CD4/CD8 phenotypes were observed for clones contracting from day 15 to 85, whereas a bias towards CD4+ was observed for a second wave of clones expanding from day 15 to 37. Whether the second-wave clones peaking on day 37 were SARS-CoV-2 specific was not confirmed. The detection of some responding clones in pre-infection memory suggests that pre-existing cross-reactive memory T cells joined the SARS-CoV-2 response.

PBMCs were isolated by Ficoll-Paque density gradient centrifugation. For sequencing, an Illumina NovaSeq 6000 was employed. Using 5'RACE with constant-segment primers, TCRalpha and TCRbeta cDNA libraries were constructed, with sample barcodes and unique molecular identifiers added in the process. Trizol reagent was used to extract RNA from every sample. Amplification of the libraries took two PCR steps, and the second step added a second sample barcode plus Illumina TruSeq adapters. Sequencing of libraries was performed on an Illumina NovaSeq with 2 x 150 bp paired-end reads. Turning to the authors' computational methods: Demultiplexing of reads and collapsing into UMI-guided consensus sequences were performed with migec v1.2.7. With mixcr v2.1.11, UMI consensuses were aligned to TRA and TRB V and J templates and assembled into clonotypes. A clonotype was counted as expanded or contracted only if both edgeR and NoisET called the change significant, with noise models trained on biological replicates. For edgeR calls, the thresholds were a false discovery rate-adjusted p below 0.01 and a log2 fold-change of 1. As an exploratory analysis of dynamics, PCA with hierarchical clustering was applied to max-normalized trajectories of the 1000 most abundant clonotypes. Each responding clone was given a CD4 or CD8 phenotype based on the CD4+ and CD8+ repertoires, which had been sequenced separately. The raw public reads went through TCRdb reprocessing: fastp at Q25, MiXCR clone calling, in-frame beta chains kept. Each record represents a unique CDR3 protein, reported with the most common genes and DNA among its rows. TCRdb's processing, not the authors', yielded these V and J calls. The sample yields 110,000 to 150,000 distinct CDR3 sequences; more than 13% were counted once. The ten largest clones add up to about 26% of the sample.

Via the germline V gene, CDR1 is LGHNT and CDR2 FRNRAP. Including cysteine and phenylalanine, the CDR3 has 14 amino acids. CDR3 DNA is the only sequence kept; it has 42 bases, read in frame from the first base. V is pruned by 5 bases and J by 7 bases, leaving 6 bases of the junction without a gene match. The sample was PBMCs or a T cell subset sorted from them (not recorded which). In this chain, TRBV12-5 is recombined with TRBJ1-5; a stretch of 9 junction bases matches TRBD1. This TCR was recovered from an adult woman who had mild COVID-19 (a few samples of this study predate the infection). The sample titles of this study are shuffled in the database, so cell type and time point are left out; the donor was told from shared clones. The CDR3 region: CASGETGGRQPQHF. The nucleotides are TGTGCTAGTGGTGAAACAGGGGGCCGACAGCCCCAGCATTTT.